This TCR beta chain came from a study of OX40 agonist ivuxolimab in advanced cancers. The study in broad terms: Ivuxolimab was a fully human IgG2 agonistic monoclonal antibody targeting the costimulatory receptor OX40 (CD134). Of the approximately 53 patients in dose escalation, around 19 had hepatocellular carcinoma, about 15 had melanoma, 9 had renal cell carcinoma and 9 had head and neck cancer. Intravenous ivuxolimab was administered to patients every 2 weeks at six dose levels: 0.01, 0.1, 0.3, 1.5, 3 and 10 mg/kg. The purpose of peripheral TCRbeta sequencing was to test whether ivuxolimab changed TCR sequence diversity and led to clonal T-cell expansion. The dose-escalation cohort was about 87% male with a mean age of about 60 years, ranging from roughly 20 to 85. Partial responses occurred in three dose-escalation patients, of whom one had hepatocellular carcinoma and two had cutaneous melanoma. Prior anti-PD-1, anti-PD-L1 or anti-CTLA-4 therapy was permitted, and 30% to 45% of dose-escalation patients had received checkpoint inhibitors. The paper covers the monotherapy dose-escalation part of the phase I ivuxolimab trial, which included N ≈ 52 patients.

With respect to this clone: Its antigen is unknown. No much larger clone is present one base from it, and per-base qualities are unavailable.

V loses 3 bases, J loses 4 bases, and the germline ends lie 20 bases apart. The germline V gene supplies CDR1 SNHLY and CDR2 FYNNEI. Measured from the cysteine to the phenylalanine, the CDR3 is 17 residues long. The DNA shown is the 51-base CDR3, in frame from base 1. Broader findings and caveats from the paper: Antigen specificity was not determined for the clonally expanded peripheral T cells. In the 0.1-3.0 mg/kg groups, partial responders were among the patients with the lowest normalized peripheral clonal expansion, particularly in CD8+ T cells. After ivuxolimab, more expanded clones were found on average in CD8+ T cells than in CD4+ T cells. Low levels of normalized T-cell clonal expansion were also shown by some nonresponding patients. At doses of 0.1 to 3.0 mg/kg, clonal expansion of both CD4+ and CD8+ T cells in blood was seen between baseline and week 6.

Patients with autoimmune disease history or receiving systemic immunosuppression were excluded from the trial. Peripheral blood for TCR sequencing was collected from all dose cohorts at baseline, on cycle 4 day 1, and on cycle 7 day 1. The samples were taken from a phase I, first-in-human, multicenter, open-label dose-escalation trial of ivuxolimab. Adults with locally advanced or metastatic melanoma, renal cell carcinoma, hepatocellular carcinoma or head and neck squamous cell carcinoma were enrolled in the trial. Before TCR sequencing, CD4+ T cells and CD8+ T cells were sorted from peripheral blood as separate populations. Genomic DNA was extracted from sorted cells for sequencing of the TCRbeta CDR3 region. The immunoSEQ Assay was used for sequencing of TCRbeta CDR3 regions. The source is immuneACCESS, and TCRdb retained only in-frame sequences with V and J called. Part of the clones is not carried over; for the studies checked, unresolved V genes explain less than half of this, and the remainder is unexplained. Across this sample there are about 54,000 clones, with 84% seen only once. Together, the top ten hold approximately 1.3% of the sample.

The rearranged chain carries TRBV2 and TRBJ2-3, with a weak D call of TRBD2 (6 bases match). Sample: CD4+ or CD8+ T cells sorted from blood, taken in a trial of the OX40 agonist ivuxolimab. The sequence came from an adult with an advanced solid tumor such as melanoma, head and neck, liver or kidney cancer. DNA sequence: TGTGCCAGCAGTGATCCGGGGGACCCGGAAAAGGCAGATACGCAGTATTTT. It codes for CASSDPGDPEKADTQYF.